These 32 T cell receptor beta chains share one sample of origin, sequenced in a study of T cell changes during pregnancy in multiple sclerosis. Using immunoSEQ multiplex PCR, the repertoire was profiled, and TCRdb retains in-frame clones only, with some absent. Here the sample spans some 40,000 clones, 93% being singletons. The specimen was CD4+ T cells from peripheral blood mononuclear cells, collected in the first trimester of pregnancy. These receptors were collected from a female donor with multiple sclerosis, enrolled in a pregnancy study.

The V gene is TRBV19, the J gene TRBJ2-1; 8 bases are a match to TRBD1. The CDR3 loop spans 16 amino acids. Germline V gene data show CDR1 as LNHDA and CDR2 as SQIVND (reference sequence). The V and J ends lost 3 bases and 2 bases, in that order; junction bases with no gene match: 6. The CDR3 DNA follows: TGTGCCAGTAGTATTGGGAGGACAGGGCCCTACAATGAGCAGTTCTTC. Residues: CASSIGRTGPYNEQFF.

In this sample, this clone turned up once. The chain links TRBV18 to TRBJ2-1; D is perhaps TRBD2 (5 bases). Deletions cut 2 bases from V and 6 bases from J, with 11 bases between. The CDR3 is 14 amino acids. Germline V gene sequence: CDR1 KGHSH, CDR2 LQKENI. Here the CDR3 reads CASSPGPSFNEQFF. In nucleotides, the CDR3 is TGTGCCAGCTCACCAGGTCCTAGCTTCAATGAGCAGTTCTTC.

The chain recombines TRBV15 with TRBJ1-5, with 9 bases identical to TRBD1. Germline V CDR1 and CDR2: LNHNV, YYDKDF (reference sequence). The CDR3 length is 20 residues. V lost 0 bases and J lost 3; bases outside the gene matches: 15. The CDR3 sequence is CATSRDSGTGKGRSNQPQHF. CDR3 DNA sequence: TGTGCCACCAGCAGAGATTCCGGGACAGGGAAGGGAAGGTCCAATCAGCCCCAGCATTTT.

V gene TRBV19 combines with J gene TRBJ1-2, with 9 bases aligning to TRBD1. J was trimmed by 4 bases and V by 3 bases; bases with no gene match: 6. The CDR3 runs 15 residues. The germline CDR1 and CDR2 sequences are LNHDA and SQIVND (reference sequence). The CDR3 region is CASSIQGGQGYGYTF. CDR3 coding DNA: TGTGCCAGTAGTATTCAGGGGGGACAGGGCTATGGCTACACCTTC.

The chain is built from TRBV5-1 and TRBJ2-7; TRBD1 aligns across 7 bases. Germline values: CDR1 SGHRS, CDR2 YFSETQ. CDR3 length: 14 residues. J was trimmed by 3 bases and V by 4 bases; bases with no gene match: 7. Here the CDR3 reads CASSQNQGDYEQYF. CDR3 in DNA: TGCGCCAGCAGCCAAAACCAGGGGGACTACGAGCAGTACTTC.

In this sample, this clone turned up once. This sequence joins TRBV18 and TRBJ2-7; the D is unclear. Germline loops: CDR1 KGHSH, CDR2 LQKENI. The CDR3 extends over 13 amino acids. V lost 3 bases, J lost 3 bases, and 9 bases lay in between. CDR3 bases: TGTGCCAGCTCACCTGCTACCCTCTACGAGCAGTACTTC. Amino acids: CASSPATLYEQYF.

The V gene is TRBV19, the J gene TRBJ2-1; the D is unclear. Germline V lookup: CDR1 LNHDA, CDR2 SQIVND (reference sequence). The CDR3 covers 16 residues. Trimming removed 3 bases at V and 0 bases at J, with 12 bases between. CDR3 amino acids: CASSIRDMSSYNEQFF. CDR3 nucleotide sequence: TGTGCCAGTAGTATCCGAGACATGAGCTCCTACAATGAGCAGTTCTTC.

The chain employs TRBV4-3 and TRBJ2-7; tentative D call: TRBD1 (6 bases). The ends were cut back, 1 base at V and 3 bases at J, with 10 bases in the middle. The CDR3 is 14 residues long. Germline lookup yields CDR1 LGHNA and CDR2 YSLEER. CDR3 in DNA: TGCGCCAGCAGCCAAGCTACCAGGGGCTACGAGCAGTACTTC. Amino acid sequence: CASSQATRGYEQYF.

The chain recombines TRBV19 with TRBJ2-7; maybe TRBD1 (5 bases). The V and J ends lost 3 bases and 2 bases respectively, with 17 bases between them. The CDR3 spans 16 residues. Germline-derived CDR1 and CDR2 are LNHDA and SQIVND (reference sequence). CDR3 protein: CASSMAGLVKPYEQYF. In DNA, the CDR3 is TGTGCCAGTAGTATGGCAGGGCTCGTCAAGCCCTACGAGCAGTACTTC.

The chain has TRBV6-1 and TRBJ2-6, with D perhaps matching TRBD2 (5 bases). Germline V gene data show CDR1 as MNHNS and CDR2 as SASEGT. V was cut by 11 bases and J by 1 base, with 9 bases left in between. The CDR3 is made up of 13 amino acids. The CDR3 DNA follows: TGTGCCGGCCGGGGATCTGGGGCCAACGTCCTGACTTTC. Translation: CAGRGSGANVLTF.

In this sample, this clone turned up once. This rearrangement joins TRBV4-3 to TRBJ1-1; D may be TRBD1 (6 bases). V lost 0 bases and J lost 1, with 18 bases in between. Germline V gene sequence: CDR1 LGHNA, CDR2 YSLEER. The CDR3 extends over 18 amino acids. DNA for the CDR3: TGCGCCAGCAGCCAAGATCGAGAGGGGAGGGGGGGGAACACTGAAGCTTTCTTT. It encodes CASSQDREGRGGNTEAFF.

The V and J genes are TRBV7-9 and TRBJ1-4; D ambiguous. The CDR3 length is 14 residues. Germline CDR1 and CDR2: SEHNR and FQNEAQ (reference sequence). V was shortened by 1 base and J by 4 bases, with 7 bases between the two germline ends. The chain's CDR3 is CASSLGRLNEKLFF. The CDR3, as DNA: TGTGCCAGCAGCTTAGGGAGGCTTAATGAAAAACTGTTTTTT.

The V and J genes are TRBV5-1 and TRBJ2-1; 12 nucleotides align to TRBD2. Trimming removed 7 bases from V and 6 bases from J; junction bases left unmatched: 2. Germline-derived CDR1 and CDR2 are SGHRS and YFSETQ. The CDR3 has 13 amino acids. The CDR3 coding sequence is TGCGCCAGCGGACTAGCGGGGACCAATGAGCAGTTCTTC. It specifies CASGLAGTNEQFF.

The chain couples TRBV21-1 to TRBJ2-7; the table's D call of TRBD1 was not tested on the DNA. TRBV21-1 is shown as a pseudogene. The length of the CDR3 is 15 residues. The CDR3 bases are TGTGCCAGCAGCAAAGGAGCAGGGGGGCCCTACGAGCAGTACTTC. Amino acid sequence: CASSKGAGGPYEQYF.

This clone has a single count. This rearrangement joins TRBV13 to TRBJ2-3, with TRBD2 matching over 8 bases. This CDR3 has 15 amino acids. V shed 7 bases and J 5 bases; nucleotides not matched to a gene: 11. CDR1 PRHDT and CDR2 FYEKMQ come from the germline V gene (reference sequence). CDR3 region: CASTRPAGVGDTQYF. CDR3 sequence (DNA): TGTGCCAGCACCCGCCCAGCGGGGGTGGGAGATACGCAGTATTTT.

This chain connects TRBV6-6 to TRBJ1-1, with no clear D. V was shortened by 6 bases and J by 4 bases, with 12 bases between the two germline ends. The CDR3 is 13 residues long. Looked up from germline, CDR1 is MNHNY and CDR2 is SVGAGI (reference sequence). CDR3 region: CASSPGRSTEAFF. DNA for the CDR3: TGTGCCAGCAGCCCCGGCCGGAGCACTGAAGCTTTCTTT.

The chain recombines TRBV19 with TRBJ2-1; maybe TRBD1 (7 bases). Trimming cost V 6 bases and J 15 bases, with 18 bases left between them. There are 12 residues in the CDR3. The germline V gene has CDR1 LNHDA and CDR2 SQIVND (reference sequence). The CDR3 DNA sequence: TGTGCCAGTAGCGAAGGAGGGGGCTCGTGGTTCTTC. Translation gives CASSEGGGSWFF.

This chain connects TRBV18 to TRBJ1-6, with a tentative D call TRBD1 (5 bases). V was shortened by 2 bases and J by 9 bases, with 14 bases between the two germline ends. Germline CDR1 and CDR2: KGHSH and LQKENI. The CDR3 extends over 15 amino acids. The DNA for the CDR3 is TGTGCCAGCTCACCAGGGCAGGGTTCTGGTTCACCCCTCCACTTT. This sequence encodes CASSPGQGSGSPLHF.

This chain uses TRBV7-2 with TRBJ2-7, with 10 nucleotides matching TRBD1. Trimming cost V 4 bases and J 1 base; bases outside gene matches: 7. CDR1 SGHTA and CDR2 FQGNSA come from the germline V gene. The length of the CDR3 is 16 residues. CDR3: CASSWSRGQGSYEQYF. The CDR3 bases are TGTGCCAGCAGCTGGTCTAGGGGACAGGGGTCCTACGAGCAGTACTTC.

This clone appeared once. V usage is TRBV9 and J usage is TRBJ2-1, with TRBD2 matching over 9 bases. The germline CDR1 and CDR2 sequences are SGDLS and YYNGEE. V trimming: 0 bases; J trimming: 7 bases; junction bases outside the gene matches: 8. The CDR3 runs to 16 residues. For the CDR3, the DNA is TGTGCCAGCAGCGTAGGCCGAGCGGGAGGCCGGAATGAGCAGTTCTTC. Its protein product is CASSVGRAGGRNEQFF.

The chain is built from TRBV4-2 and TRBJ2-5; a possible D gene is TRBD1 (5 bases). The CDR3 extends over 14 amino acids. Trimming cost V 0 bases and J 2 bases, with 7 bases left between them. Germline V gene lookup returns CDR1 LGHNA and CDR2 YNFKEQ. The CDR3 is CASSQEGPQETQYF. The CDR3 DNA reads as TGTGCCAGCAGCCAAGAGGGGCCTCAAGAGACCCAGTACTTC.

The genes are TRBV28 and TRBJ2-1; 8 bases align to TRBD1. V was pared by 6 bases and J by 4 bases, with 2 bases of the junction left unmatched. This CDR3 is 13 amino acids long. Per the germline V gene, CDR1 is MDHEN and CDR2 is SYDVKM. The DNA for the CDR3 is TGTGCCAGCAGAGGGACAGGATACAATGAGCAGTTCTTC. The encoded protein is CASRGTGYNEQFF.

This clone was seen more than once but under ten times. The chain carries TRBV5-1 and TRBJ2-7; 9 positions match TRBD1. Germline values: CDR1 SGHRS, CDR2 YFSETQ. The V segment lost 0 bases and the J segment 3 bases; nucleotides outside the gene matches: 7. CDR3 length equals 16 residues. The CDR3 reads CASSLAGQGSGYEQYF. The DNA of the CDR3 is TGCGCCAGCAGCTTGGCGGGACAGGGATCAGGCTACGAGCAGTACTTC.

The chain is built from TRBV5-1 and TRBJ2-2; possibly TRBD1 for D (6 bases). The CDR3 consists of 16 residues. Germline V CDR1 and CDR2: SGHRS, YFSETQ. V lost 0 bases to trimming and J lost 1 base, with 10 bases between them. The DNA of the CDR3 is TGCGCCAGCAGCTTGGGGGGGCGAGTGAACACCGGGGAGCTGTTTTTT. It encodes CASSLGGRVNTGELFF.

This clone was recorded once. The chain employs TRBV5-1 and TRBJ1-2; TRBD1 matches 7 bases. There are 16 residues in the CDR3. CDR1 and CDR2 (germline): SGHRS, YFSETQ. The V and J ends lost 0 bases and 2 bases, in that order; junction bases with no gene match: 7. CDR3 residues: CASSLAPGTANYGYTF. The CDR3 DNA reads as TGCGCCAGCAGCTTGGCTCCGGGGACAGCAAACTATGGCTACACCTTC.

The chain has TRBV20-1 and TRBJ1-1; D remains ambiguous. The germline V gene encodes CDR1 DFQATT and CDR2 SNEGSKA (reference sequence). V was pared by 8 bases and J by 4 bases, with 8 bases between. This CDR3 spans 10 amino acids. The CDR3: CSTSGTEAFF. Written as DNA, the CDR3 is TGCAGTACAAGTGGCACTGAAGCTTTCTTT.

The rearrangement uses TRBV10-3 and TRBJ1-1, with TRBD1 matching 7 bases. Per the germline V gene, CDR1 is ENHRY and CDR2 is SYGVKD. Losses at the gene ends were 10 bases for V and 1 base for J; bases not matched to a gene: 3. The CDR3 totals 12 residues. The CDR3 region has the DNA TGTGCCACCTGGACAGGGAACACTGAAGCTTTCTTT. Its translation is CATWTGNTEAFF.

The chain carries TRBV18 and TRBJ1-4; 9 bases match TRBD1. CDR3 length equals 15 residues. The germline CDR1 and CDR2 sequences are KGHSH and LQKENI. V lost 5 bases and J lost 5; bases outside the gene matches: 6. This CDR3 reads CASSLRTGENEKLFF. The CDR3 region has the DNA TGTGCCAGCTCATTACGGACAGGGGAGAATGAAAAACTGTTTTTT.

This CDR3 reads CASSPTGGWHNEQFF. The CDR3, as DNA: TGTGCCAGCAGCCCGACAGGGGGCTGGCACAATGAGCAGTTCTTC. This chain connects TRBV6-5 to TRBJ2-1; TRBD1 matches at 10 bases. V dropped 6 bases and J dropped 5; count of bases not matched to a gene: 7. Germline CDR1 MNHEY, CDR2 SVGAGI. The CDR3 covers 15 residues.

J is TRBJ2-1 and V is TRBV29-1; 9 bases map to TRBD2. V gave up 5 bases and J gave up 6 bases; unmatched junction bases: 5. CDR3 length: 13 amino acids. The germline V gene encodes CDR1 SQVTM and CDR2 ANQGSEA. CDR3 DNA: TGCAGCGTTTCCGGGACTAGCTCCAATGAGCAGTTCTTC. Translated: CSVSGTSSNEQFF.

The V gene is TRBV19, the J gene TRBJ1-2; D ambiguous. The CDR3 runs to 11 residues. Germline-derived CDR1 and CDR2 are LNHDA and SQIVND (reference sequence). V lost 6 bases to trimming and J lost 7 bases, with 9 bases between them. In DNA, the CDR3 is TGTGCCAGTAGGGTCGGCGGTGGCTACACCTTC. It yields the protein CASRVGGGYTF.

V gene TRBV7-2 combines with J gene TRBJ1-1; the match to TRBD1 covers 9 bases. V trimming: 1 base; J trimming: 1 base; junction bases outside the gene matches: 1. This CDR3 comprises 15 residues. Germline values: CDR1 SGHTA, CDR2 FQGNSA. For the CDR3, the DNA is TGTGCCAGCAGCTTAGACAGGGGGCGGAACACTGAAGCTTTCTTT. Translating gives CASSLDRGRNTEAFF.